Below, one TCR beta chain is given with its context. Assay: immunoSEQ multiplex PCR; the TCRdb copy retains only in-frame clones and omits some. The sample contains roughly 400,000 clones, 80% to 95% of which appear only once. CDR1 and CDR2 (germline): SGHTA, FQGNSA. Trimming took 1 base from V and 4 from J; bases not matched to a gene: 5. The CDR3 has 15 residues. Participants were aged 18 to 89 years from roughly 25 US areas. Which cohort a participant joined came from the clinical history participants gave. Cohort 3 donors counted as recovered after two negative PCRs, clearance, or resolved symptoms. This sample was included in a study of blood T cell repertoires in COVID-19. As for the study in general: The analysed material was cDNA or gDNA that came from T cells, B-cell-depleted T cells, or PBMCs.

Sequencing used PBMCs or T cells enriched from blood (not recorded which). The receptor was derived from a man between 18 and 35 years old who had recovered from COVID-19. The J gene is TRBJ2-7, the V gene TRBV7-2; TRBD2 aligns across 9 bases. In DNA form, the CDR3 reads TGTGCCAGCAGCTTAGGTAGCGGGGGTTATTACGAGCAGTACTTC. This codes for CASSLGSGGYYEQYF.